The sequence of this T cell receptor (beta chain) was determined in a study of metastatic and nonmetastatic thyroid tumors. The overall study: Samples came from malignant and benign thyroid patients, and repertoires were compared across blood and tumor or nodule tissue. Notes on the study in general: It was reported that TCR beta diversity was significantly higher in malignant thyroid tumors than benign nodules, in blood and tumor.

All patients reached thyroid surgery having received no treatment beforehand. TCRdb ran MiXCR on the PCR reads. The repertoire has some 28,000 clones, 16% of them found once; the top ten carry roughly 4%. With respect to this clone: The antigen is unknown.

CDR3 size: 17 residues. V shed 0 bases and J shed 0 bases, with 14 bases lying between them. Germline assignment: CDR1 SGHTA and CDR2 FQGNSA. This chain joins TRBV7-2 and TRBJ1-1, with TRBD1 as a possible D gene (5 bases). Sequenced material: blood. The source is a female donor with papillary thyroid cancer or a benign thyroid nodule (not recorded which). Some clones in this sample may be carry-over from other donors' samples. The DNA of the CDR3 is TGTGCCAGCAGCTTAGCAATAGGGGAGAGATTGAACACTGAAGCTTTCTTT. Amino acids: CASSLAIGERLNTEAFF.